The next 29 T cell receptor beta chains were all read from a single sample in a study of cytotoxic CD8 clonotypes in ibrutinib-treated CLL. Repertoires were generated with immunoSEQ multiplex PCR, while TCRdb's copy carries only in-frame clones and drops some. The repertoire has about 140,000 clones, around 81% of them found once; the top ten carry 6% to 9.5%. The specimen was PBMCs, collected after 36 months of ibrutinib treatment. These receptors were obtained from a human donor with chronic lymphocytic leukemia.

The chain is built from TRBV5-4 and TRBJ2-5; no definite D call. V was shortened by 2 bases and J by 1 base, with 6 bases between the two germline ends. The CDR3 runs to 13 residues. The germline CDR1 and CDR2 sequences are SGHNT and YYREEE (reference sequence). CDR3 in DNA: TGTGCCAGCAGCTTACCATTCCAAGAGACCCAGTACTTC. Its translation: CASSLPFQETQYF.

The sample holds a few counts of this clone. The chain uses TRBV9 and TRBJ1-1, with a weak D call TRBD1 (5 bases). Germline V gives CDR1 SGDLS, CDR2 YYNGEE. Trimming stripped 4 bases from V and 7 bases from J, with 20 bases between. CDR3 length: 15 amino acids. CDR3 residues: CASSPLVGGTLEAFF. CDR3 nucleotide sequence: TGTGCCAGCAGCCCCCTAGTTGGGGGGACCCTTGAAGCTTTCTTT.

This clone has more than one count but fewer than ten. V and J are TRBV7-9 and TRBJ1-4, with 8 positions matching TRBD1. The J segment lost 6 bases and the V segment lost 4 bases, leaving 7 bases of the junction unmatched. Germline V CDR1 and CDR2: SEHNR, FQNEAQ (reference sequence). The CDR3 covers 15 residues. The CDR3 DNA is TGTGCCAGCAGCTCGCAGGGGGCCGAAGATGAAAAACTGTTTTTT. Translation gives CASSSQGAEDEKLFF.

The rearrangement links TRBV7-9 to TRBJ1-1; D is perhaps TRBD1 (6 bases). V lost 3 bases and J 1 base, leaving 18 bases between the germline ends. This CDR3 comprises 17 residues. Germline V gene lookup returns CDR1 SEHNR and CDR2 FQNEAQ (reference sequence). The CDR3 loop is CASSFPLGQGTNTEAFF. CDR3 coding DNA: TGTGCCAGCAGCTTCCCATTGGGGCAGGGGACGAACACTGAAGCTTTCTTT.

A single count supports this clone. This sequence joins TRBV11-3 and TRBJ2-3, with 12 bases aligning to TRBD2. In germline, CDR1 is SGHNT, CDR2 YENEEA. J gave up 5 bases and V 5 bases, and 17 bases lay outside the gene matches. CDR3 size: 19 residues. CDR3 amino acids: CASSIGLAGITLRGDTQYF. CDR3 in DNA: TGTGCCAGCAGCATCGGACTAGCGGGGATCACTTTGCGGGGAGATACGCAGTATTTT.

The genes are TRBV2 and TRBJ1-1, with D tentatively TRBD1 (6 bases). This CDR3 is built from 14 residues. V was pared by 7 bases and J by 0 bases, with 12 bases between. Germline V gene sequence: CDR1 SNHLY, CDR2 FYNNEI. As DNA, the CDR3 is TGTGCCAGCATACGGACAGCCATGAACACTGAAGCTTTCTTT. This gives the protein CASIRTAMNTEAFF. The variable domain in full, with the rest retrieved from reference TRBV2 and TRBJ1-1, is EPEVTQTPSHQVTQMGQEVILRCVPISNHLYFYWYRQILGQKVEFLVSFYNNEISEKSEIFDDQFSVERPDGSNFTLKIRSTKLEDSAMYFCASIRTAMNTEAFFGQGTRLTVV.

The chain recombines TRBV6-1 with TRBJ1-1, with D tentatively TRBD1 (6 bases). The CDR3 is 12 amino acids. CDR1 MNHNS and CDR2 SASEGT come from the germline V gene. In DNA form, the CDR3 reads TGTGCTGGGGGGGCCCCGAACACTGAAGCTTTCTTT. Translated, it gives CAGGAPNTEAFF.

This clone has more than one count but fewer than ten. This chain's CDR3 is CASSQLGNNAEAFF. DNA of the CDR3: TGCGCCAGCAGCCAACTTGGCAACAACGCTGAAGCTTTCTTT. The V call is TRBV4-1, the J call TRBJ1-1; the D is unclear. Trimming shortened V by 2 bases and J by 6 bases, and 13 bases separated the two germline ends. From germline, CDR1 is MGHRA and CDR2 YSYEKL. The CDR3 length is 14 residues.

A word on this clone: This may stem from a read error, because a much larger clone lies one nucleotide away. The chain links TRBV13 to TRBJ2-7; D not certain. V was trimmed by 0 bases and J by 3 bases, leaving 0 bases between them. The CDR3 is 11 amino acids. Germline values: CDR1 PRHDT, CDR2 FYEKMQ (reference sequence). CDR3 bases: TGTGCCAGCAGCTTAGGCTACGAGCAGTACTTC. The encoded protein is CASSLGYEQYF.

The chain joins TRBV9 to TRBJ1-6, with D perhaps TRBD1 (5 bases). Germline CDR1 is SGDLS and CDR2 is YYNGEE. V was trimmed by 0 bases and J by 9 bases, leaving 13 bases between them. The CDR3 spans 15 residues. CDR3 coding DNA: TGTGCCAGCAGCGTAGCTCCGGGGCAGGGTTCACCCCTCCACTTT. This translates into CASSVAPGQGSPLHF.

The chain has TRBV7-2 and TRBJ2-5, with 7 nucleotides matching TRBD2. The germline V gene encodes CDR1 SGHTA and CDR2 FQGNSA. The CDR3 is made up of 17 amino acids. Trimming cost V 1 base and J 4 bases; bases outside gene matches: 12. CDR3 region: CASSLGAGTTQGETQYF. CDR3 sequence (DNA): TGTGCCAGCAGCTTAGGAGCGGGGACCACCCAAGGAGAGACCCAGTACTTC. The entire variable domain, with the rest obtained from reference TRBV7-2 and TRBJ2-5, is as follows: GAGVSQSPSNKVTEKGKDVELRCDPISGHTALYWYRQSLGQGLEFLIYFQGNSAPDKSGLPSDRFSAERTGGSVSTLTIQRTQQEDSAVYLCASSLGAGTTQGETQYFGPGTRLLVL.

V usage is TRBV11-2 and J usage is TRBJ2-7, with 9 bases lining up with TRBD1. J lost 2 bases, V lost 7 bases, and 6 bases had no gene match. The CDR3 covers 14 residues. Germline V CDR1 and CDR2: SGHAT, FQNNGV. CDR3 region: CASTLDRGTYEQYF. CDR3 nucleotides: TGTGCCAGCACCCTTGACAGGGGGACCTACGAGCAGTACTTC. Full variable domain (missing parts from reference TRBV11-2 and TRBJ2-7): EAGVAQSPRYKIIEKRQSVAFWCNPISGHATLYWYQQILGQGPKLLIQFQNNGVVDDSQLPKDRFSAERLKGVDSTLKIQPAKLEDSAVYLCASTLDRGTYEQYFGPGTRLTVT.

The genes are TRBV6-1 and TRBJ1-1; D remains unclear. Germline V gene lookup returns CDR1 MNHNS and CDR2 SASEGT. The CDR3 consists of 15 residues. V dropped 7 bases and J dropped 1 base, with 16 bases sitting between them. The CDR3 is CASTLFPEGNTEAFF. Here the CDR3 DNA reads TGTGCCAGCACCCTTTTCCCGGAGGGGAACACTGAAGCTTTCTTT.

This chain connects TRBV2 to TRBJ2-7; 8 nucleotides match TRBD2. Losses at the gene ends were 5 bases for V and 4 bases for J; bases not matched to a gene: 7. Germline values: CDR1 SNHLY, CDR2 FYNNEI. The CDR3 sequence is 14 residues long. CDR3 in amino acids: CASSPGTRLYEQYF. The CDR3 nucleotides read TGTGCCAGCAGTCCCGGGACTAGGCTGTACGAGCAGTACTTC.

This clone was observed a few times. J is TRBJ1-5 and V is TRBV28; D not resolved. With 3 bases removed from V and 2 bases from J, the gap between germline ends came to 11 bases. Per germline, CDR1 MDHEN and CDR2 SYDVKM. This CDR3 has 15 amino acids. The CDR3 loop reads CASSFIGQGNQPQHF. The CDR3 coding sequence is TGTGCCAGCAGTTTTATCGGGCAAGGCAATCAGCCCCAGCATTTT.

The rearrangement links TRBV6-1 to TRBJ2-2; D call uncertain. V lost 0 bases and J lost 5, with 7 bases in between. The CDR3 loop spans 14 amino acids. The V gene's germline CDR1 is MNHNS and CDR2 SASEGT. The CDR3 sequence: CASSEALHTGELFF. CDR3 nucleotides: TGTGCCAGCAGTGAAGCGCTCCATACCGGGGAGCTGTTTTTT.

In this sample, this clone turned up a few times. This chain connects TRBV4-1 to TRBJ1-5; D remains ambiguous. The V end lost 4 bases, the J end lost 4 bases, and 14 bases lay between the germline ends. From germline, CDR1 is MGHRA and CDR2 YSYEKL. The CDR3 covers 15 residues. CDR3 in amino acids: CASSLGPLGNQPQHF. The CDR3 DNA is TGCGCCAGCAGCCTCGGACCCCTGGGGAATCAGCCCCAGCATTTT.

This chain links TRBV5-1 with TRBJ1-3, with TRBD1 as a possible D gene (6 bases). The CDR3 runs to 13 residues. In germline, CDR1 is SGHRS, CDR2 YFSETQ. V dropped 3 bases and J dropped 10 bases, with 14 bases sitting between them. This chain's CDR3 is CASSWGARETIYF. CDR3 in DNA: TGCGCCAGCAGCTGGGGGGCCAGGGAAACCATATATTTT.

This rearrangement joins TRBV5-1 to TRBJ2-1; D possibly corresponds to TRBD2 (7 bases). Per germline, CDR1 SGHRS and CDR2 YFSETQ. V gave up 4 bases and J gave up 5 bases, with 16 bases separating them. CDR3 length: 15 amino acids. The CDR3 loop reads CASSVLGGVHNEQFF. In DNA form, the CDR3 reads TGCGCCAGCAGCGTCTTAGGGGGGGTGCACAATGAGCAGTTCTTC.

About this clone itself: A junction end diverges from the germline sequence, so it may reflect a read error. The CDR3 DNA sequence: TGTGCCAGCACCTTAGGGGGGGCGAACTATGGCTACACCTTC. Translation: CASTLGGANYGYTF. The J gene is TRBJ1-2, the V gene TRBV7-2; maybe TRBD1 (6 bases). The germline V gene encodes CDR1 SGHTA and CDR2 FQGNSA. The CDR3 has 14 residues. The entire variable domain, with the rest obtained from reference TRBV7-2 and TRBJ1-2, is as follows: GAGVSQSPSNKVTEKGKDVELRCDPISGHTALYWYRQSLGQGLEFLIYFQGNSAPDKSGLPSDRFSAERTGGSVSTLTIQRTQQEDSAVYLCASTLGGANYGYTFGSGTRLTVV.

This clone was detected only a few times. CDR3 nucleotide sequence: TGTGCCAGCAGCTTAGGACTAGCACAGACCGGGGAGCTGTTTTTT. Translated: CASSLGLAQTGELFF. The rearrangement uses TRBV7-2 and TRBJ2-2; TRBD2 matches 7 bases. V shed 1 base and J 5 bases; nucleotides not matched to a gene: 4. The CDR3 sequence is 15 residues long. Looked up from germline, CDR1 is SGHTA and CDR2 is FQGNSA. Full variable domain (rest looked up from reference TRBV7-2 and TRBJ2-2): GAGVSQSPSNKVTEKGKDVELRCDPISGHTALYWYRQSLGQGLEFLIYFQGNSAPDKSGLPSDRFSAERTGGSVSTLTIQRTQQEDSAVYLCASSLGLAQTGELFFGEGSRLTVL.

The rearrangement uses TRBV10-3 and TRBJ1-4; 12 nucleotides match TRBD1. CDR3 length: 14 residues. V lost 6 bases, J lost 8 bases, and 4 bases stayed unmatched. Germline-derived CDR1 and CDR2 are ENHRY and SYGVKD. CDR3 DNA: TGTGCCATCAGAGGGACAGGGGGCGGCGAAAAACTGTTTTTT. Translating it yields CAIRGTGGGEKLFF.

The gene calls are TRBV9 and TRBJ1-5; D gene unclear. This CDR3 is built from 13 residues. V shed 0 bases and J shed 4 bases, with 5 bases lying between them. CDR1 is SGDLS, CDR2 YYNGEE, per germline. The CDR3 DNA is TGTGCCAGCAGCGTAGCAGGAAATCAGCCCCAGCATTTT. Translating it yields CASSVAGNQPQHF.

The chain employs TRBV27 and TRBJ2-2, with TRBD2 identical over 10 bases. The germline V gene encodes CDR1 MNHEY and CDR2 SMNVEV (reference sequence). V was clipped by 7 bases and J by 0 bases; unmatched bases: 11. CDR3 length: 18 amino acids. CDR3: CASNLSGTSVANTGELFF. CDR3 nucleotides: TGTGCCAGCAATCTCTCCGGGACTAGCGTTGCGAACACCGGGGAGCTGTTTTTT.

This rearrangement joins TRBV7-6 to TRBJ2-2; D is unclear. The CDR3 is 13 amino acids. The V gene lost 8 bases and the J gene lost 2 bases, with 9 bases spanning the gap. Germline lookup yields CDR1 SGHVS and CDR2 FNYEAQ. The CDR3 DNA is TGTGCCAGCGCCGACCTAAACACCGGGGAGCTGTTTTTT. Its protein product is CASADLNTGELFF.

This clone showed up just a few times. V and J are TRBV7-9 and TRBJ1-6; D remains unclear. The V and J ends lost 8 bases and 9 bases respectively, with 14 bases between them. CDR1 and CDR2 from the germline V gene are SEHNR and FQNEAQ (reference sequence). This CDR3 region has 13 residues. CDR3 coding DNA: TGTGCCAGCGTCAAAATCGAGGGTTCACCCCTCCACTTT. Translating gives CASVKIEGSPLHF.

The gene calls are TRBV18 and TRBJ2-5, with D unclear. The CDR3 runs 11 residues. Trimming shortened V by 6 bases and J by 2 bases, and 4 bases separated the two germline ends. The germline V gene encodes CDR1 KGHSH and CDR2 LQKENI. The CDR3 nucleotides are TGTGCCAGCTCCCAACAAGAGACCCAGTACTTC. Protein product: CASSQQETQYF.

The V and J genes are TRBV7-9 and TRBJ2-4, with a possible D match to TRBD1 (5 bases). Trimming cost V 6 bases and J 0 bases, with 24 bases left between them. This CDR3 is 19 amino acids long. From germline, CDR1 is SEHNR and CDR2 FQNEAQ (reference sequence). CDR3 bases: TGTGCCAGCAGAGAATACGGACACCTTAGGCCACTAGCCAAAAACATTCAGTACTTC. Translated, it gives CASREYGHLRPLAKNIQYF.

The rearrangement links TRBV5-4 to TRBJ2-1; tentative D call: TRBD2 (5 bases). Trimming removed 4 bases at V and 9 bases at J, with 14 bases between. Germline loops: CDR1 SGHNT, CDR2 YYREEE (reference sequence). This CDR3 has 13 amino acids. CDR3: CASSKGDYREQFF. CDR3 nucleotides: TGTGCCAGCAGCAAGGGTGACTACCGTGAGCAGTTCTTC.